This T cell receptor (beta chain) was sequenced in a study of STAT5B mutations in CD4+ large granular lymphocyte leukemia. Study details: Healthy donors showed HLA-associated enrichment of the CDR3 'QG' motif.

Study-wide points: Top patient clones used TRBV06 genes more often: 8/27 versus 2/35 in controls. Patient CD4-sorted repertoires looked more clonal than healthy CD4+ repertoires, even without putative leukemic clones.

Per germline, CDR1 WSHSY and CDR2 SAAADI. Unmatched junction bases numbered 4, after V lost 5 bases and J lost 2 bases. The length of the CDR3 is 16 residues. As for this clone: Its matching antigen is unknown.

The survey-level immunoSEQ assay was used. Generated by immunoSEQ multiplex PCR, the TCRdb table keeps only in-frame clones and is missing some. The table includes about 31,000 clones, around three quarters detected once. Sample: CD4+ T cells from blood buffy coats. The receptor's source is a human donor in good health. This chain connects TRBV10-2 to TRBJ2-3; 13 bases line up with TRBD2. The CDR3 coding sequence is TGCGCCAGCAGTAAGACTAGCGGGGGGTCCACAGATACGCAGTATTTT. Amino acids: CASSKTSGGSTDTQYF.